This T cell receptor beta chain is drawn from a study of blood T cells in healthy people across ages. Next came a second PCR, run for about 7 to 12 cycles, which used a sample-barcoded 5' primer along with a J-beta primer mix. Via MiXCR, TCRdb re-called the 5' RACE reads, giving one row per CDR3 protein. The data hold around 800,000 distinct CDR3 sequences, with roughly 60% observed a single time. The CDR3 loop spans 17 amino acids. Germline V lookup: CDR1 MNHEY, CDR2 SMNVEV (reference sequence). The sequenced sample was blood. The V gene is TRBV27, the J gene TRBJ2-7, with 8 bases lining up with TRBD1. The better agreement between TRBJ2-1 and the DNA end casts doubt on the J call. This receptor was identified in a young man in good health. CDR3 loop: CASSFPPQQGVTNEQFF. The CDR3 DNA reads as TGTGCCAGCAGTTTCCCCCCTCAACAGGGGGTAACCAATGAGCAGTTCTTC.